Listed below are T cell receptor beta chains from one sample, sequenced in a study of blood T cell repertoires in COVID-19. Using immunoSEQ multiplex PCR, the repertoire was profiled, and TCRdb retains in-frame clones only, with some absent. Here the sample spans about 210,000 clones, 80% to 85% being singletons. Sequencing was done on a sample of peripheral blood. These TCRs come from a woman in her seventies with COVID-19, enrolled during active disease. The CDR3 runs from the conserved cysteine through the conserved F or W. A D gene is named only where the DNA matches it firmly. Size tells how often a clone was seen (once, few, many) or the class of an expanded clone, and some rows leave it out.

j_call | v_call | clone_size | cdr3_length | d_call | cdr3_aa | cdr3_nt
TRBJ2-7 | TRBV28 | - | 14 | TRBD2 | CASSLIGGRSEQYF | TGTGCCAGCAGTTTAATTGGCGGGAGATCCGAGCAGTACTTC
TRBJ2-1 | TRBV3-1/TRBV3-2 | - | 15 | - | CASSQVIAAYNEQFF | TGTGCCAGCAGCCAGGTAATAGCGGCTTACAATGAGCAGTTCTTC
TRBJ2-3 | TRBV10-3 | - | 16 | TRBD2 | CAIKAGGRGSTDTQYF | TGTGCCATCAAAGCGGGGGGACGCGGTAGCACAGATACGCAGTATTTT
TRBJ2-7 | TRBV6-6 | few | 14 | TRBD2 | CASRGREASYEQYF | TGTGCCAGCAGGGGGCGGGAGGCCAGCTACGAGCAGTACTTC
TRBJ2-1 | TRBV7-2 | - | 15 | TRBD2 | CASSLVASGSNEQFF | TGTGCCAGCAGCTTAGTGGCTAGCGGGAGCAATGAGCAGTTCTTC
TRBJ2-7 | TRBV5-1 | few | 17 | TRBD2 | CASSLETSGSYSYEQYF | TGCGCCAGCAGCTTGGAGACTAGCGGGAGTTACTCCTACGAGCAGTACTTC
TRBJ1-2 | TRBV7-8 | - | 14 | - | CASSLDPQNYGYTF | TGTGCCAGCAGCTTAGACCCCCAGAACTATGGCTACACCTTC
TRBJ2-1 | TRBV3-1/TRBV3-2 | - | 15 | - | CASSHPGDWYNEQFF | TGTGCCAGCAGCCACCCGGGGGACTGGTACAATGAGCAGTTCTTC
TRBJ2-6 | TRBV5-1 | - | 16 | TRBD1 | CASSFEGGSGANVLTF | TGCGCCAGCAGCTTTGAAGGGGGCAGTGGGGCCAACGTCCTGACTTTC
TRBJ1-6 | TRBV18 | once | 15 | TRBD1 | CASSSRTGADSPLHF | TGTGCCAGCTCATCAAGGACAGGGGCGGATTCACCCCTCCACTTT
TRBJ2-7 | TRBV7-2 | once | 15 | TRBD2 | CASSRSGRGAYEQYF | TGTGCCAGCAGCCGCAGCGGGAGGGGGGCCTACGAGCAGTACTTC
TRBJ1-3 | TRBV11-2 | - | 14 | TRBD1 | CASSLDRAGNTIYF | TGTGCCAGCAGCTTGGACAGGGCTGGAAACACCATATATTTT
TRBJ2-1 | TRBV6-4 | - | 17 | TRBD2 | CASSRDPPGLAYNEQFF | TGTGCCAGTTCCAGGGACCCACCGGGACTAGCGTACAATGAGCAGTTCTTC
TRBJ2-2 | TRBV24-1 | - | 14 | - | CATRSGGATGELFF | TGTGCCACCAGATCAGGCGGGGCCACCGGGGAGCTGTTTTTT
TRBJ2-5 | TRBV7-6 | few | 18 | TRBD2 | CASSLGLAATGGRETQYF | TGTGCCAGCAGCTTAGGACTAGCAGCCACGGGGGGGCGAGAGACCCAGTACTTC
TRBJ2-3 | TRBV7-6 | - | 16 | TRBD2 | CASSLGTSGRSDTQYF | TGTGCCAGCAGCCTCGGGACTAGCGGGAGGTCAGATACGCAGTATTTT
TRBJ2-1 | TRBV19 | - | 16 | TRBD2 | CASNTILAGLFNEQFF | TGTGCCAGTAATACTATTCTAGCGGGACTCTTCAATGAGCAGTTCTTC
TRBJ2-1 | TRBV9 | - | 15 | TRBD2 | CASSVATSGRGEQFF | TGTGCCAGCAGCGTAGCTACTAGCGGGAGGGGTGAGCAGTTCTTC
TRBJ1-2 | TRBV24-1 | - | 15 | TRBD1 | CATSDPTGGDYGYTF | TGTGCCACCAGTGATCCTACAGGGGGCGACTATGGCTACACCTTC
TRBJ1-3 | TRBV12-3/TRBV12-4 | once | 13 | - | CASRVSSGNTIYF | TGTGCCAGCAGGGTCAGCTCTGGAAACACCATATATTTT
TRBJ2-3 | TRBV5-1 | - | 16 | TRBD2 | CASLSGRAGGTDTQYF | TGCGCCAGCCTGAGTGGGAGGGCCGGGGGCACAGATACGCAGTATTTT
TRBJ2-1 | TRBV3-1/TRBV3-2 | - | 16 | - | CASSQYRGGIYNEQFF | TGTGCCAGCAGCCAATATAGGGGGGGGATTTACAATGAGCAGTTCTTC
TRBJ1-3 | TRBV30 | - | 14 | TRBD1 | CAWSGDSSGNTIYF | TGTGCCTGGAGCGGGGACAGCTCTGGAAACACCATATATTTT
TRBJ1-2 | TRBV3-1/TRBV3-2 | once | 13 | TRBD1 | CASSLQGAYGYTF | TGTGCCAGCAGCCTACAGGGGGCATATGGCTACACCTTC
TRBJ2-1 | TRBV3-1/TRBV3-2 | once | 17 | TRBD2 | CASSQGLTGGQSNEQFF | TGTGCCAGCAGCCAAGGTCTAACGGGAGGGCAATCCAATGAGCAGTTCTTC
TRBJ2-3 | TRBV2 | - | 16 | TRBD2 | CASSRLAGGPGDTQYF | TGTGCCAGCAGTAGACTAGCGGGAGGGCCAGGGGATACGCAGTATTTT
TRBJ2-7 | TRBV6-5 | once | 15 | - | CASSPQPQSSGEQYF | TGTGCCAGCAGTCCACAGCCGCAATCTTCCGGCGAGCAGTACTTC
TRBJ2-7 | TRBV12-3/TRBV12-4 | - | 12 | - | CASSLYNYEQYF | TGTGCCAGCAGTTTATACAACTACGAGCAGTACTTC
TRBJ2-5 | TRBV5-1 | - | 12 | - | CASRFSQETQYF | TGCGCCAGCAGGTTCTCCCAAGAGACCCAGTACTTC
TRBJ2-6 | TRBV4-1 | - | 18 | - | CASSQEGWQAHRANVLTF | TGCGCCAGCAGCCAAGAAGGTTGGCAGGCCCACAGGGCCAACGTCCTGACTTTC
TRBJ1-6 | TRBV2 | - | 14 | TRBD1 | CASRLRQGGSPLHF | TGTGCCAGCAGACTCCGACAGGGGGGTTCACCCCTCCACTTT
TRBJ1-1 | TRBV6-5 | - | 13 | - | CASSRQRNTEAFF | TGTGCCAGCAGCAGACAGAGGAACACTGAAGCTTTCTTT
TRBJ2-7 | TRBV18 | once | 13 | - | CASSRRGWYEQYF | TGTGCCAGCTCACGACGGGGGTGGTACGAGCAGTACTTC
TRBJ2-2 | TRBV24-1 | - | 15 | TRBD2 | CATSDSGINTGELFF | TGTGCCACCAGTGATAGCGGGATAAACACCGGGGAGCTGTTTTTT
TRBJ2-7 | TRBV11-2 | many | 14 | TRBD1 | CASGLRQGGYEQYF | TGTGCCAGCGGCCTTAGACAGGGCGGATACGAGCAGTACTTC
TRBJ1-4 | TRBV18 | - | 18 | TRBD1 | CASSRQDRARATNEKLFF | TGTGCCAGCTCACGGCAAGACAGGGCAAGAGCAACTAATGAAAAACTGTTTTTT
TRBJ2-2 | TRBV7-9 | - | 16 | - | CASSPPGDANTGELFF | TGTGCCAGCAGTCCTCCGGGGGACGCGAACACCGGGGAGCTGTTTTTT
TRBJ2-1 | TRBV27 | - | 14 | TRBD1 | CASSLGDSYNEQFF | TGTGCCAGCAGTTTAGGGGACAGTTACAATGAGCAGTTCTTC
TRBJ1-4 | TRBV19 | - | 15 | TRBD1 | CASSASDRGNEKLFF | TGTGCCAGTAGTGCCTCGGACAGGGGTAATGAAAAACTGTTTTTT
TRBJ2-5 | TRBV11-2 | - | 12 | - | CASNQGGQTQYF | TGTGCCAGCAACCAAGGGGGACAGACCCAGTACTTC
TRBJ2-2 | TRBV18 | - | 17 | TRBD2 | CASSPATSGSVAGELFF | TGTGCCAGCTCACCAGCGACTAGCGGGAGTGTGGCCGGGGAGCTGTTTTTT
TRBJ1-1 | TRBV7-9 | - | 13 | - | CASSFNMNTEAFF | TGTGCCAGCAGCTTCAACATGAACACTGAAGCTTTCTTT
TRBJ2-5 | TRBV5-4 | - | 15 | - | CASSLSLATQETQYF | TGTGCCAGCAGCTTGAGTCTAGCGACCCAAGAGACCCAGTACTTC
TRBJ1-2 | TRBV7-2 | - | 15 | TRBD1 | CASSLDGTVVYGYTF | TGTGCCAGCAGCTTGGACGGGACAGTGGTATATGGCTACACCTTC
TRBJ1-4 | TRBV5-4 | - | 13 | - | CASTDRKNEKLFF | TGTGCCAGTACTGACAGGAAGAATGAAAAACTGTTTTTT
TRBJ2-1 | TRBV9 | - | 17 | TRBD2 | CASSGTSGSVGYNEQFF | TGTGCCAGCTCCGGGACTAGCGGGAGTGTCGGTTACAATGAGCAGTTCTTC
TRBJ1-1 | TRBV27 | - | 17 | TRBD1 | CASTRGETGGRITEAFF | TGTGCCAGCACCCGGGGAGAGACAGGGGGCAGAATTACTGAAGCTTTCTTT
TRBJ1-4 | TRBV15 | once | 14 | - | CATSPGQTNEKLFF | TGTGCCACCAGCCCCGGACAGACTAATGAAAAACTGTTTTTT
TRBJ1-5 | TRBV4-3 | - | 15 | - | CASSPSHLGNQPQHF | TGCGCCAGCAGCCCTTCCCACTTGGGCAATCAGCCCCAGCATTTT
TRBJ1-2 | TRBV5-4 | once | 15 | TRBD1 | CASSLSRDRVYGYTF | TGTGCCAGCAGCTTATCCCGGGACAGGGTTTATGGCTACACCTTC
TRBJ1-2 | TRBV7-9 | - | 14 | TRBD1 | CASSPGQQTYGYTF | TGTGCCAGCAGCCCGGGACAGCAGACATATGGCTACACCTTC
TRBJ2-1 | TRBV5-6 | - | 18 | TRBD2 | CASSSELSGGPLYNEQFF | TGTGCCAGCAGCTCGGAACTTAGCGGGGGACCCCTTTACAATGAGCAGTTCTTC
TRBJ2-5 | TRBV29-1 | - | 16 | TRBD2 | CSVRGLAGGPTKTQYF | TGCAGCGTGAGGGGACTAGCGGGAGGGCCTACGAAGACCCAGTACTTC
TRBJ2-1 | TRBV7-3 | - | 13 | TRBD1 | CASSPRGSSEQFF | TGTGCCAGCAGCCCCAGGGGGAGCAGTGAGCAGTTCTTC
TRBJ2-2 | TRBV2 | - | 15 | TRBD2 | CASGGLATNTGELFF | TGTGCCAGCGGCGGACTAGCGACGAACACCGGGGAGCTGTTTTTT
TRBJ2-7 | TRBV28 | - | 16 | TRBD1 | CASSVVYGTGVNEQYF | TGTGCCAGCAGCGTAGTTTACGGGACAGGGGTCAACGAGCAGTACTTC
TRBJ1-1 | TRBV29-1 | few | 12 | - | CSVDEGATEAFF | TGCAGCGTTGATGAAGGGGCCACTGAAGCTTTCTTT
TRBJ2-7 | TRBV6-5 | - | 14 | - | CASSKERGMYEQYF | TGTGCCAGCAGTAAGGAAAGGGGGATGTACGAGCAGTACTTC